Here is one T cell receptor beta chain with its context. This sample is part of a study of blood T cell repertoires in COVID-19. About the research overall: COVID-19 samples collected from the United States, Italy and Spain covered acute and convalescent phases. T cells, B-cell-depleted T cells, or PBMCs supplied cDNA or gDNA.

Germline V gene lookup returns CDR1 SGHRS and CDR2 YFSETQ. CDR3 length equals 15 residues. The junction had 4 bases not matched to a gene; V was cut back by 2 bases and J by 3 bases. Original methodology: Amplification from reference gene primers served as the basis for estimated nucleated cell counts. Generated by immunoSEQ multiplex PCR, the TCRdb table keeps only in-frame clones and is missing some. V and J calls and clone size follow that table, whereas D and trimming were derived from the DNA. The table includes about 190,000 clones, around nine tenths detected once. Input material: peripheral blood. The rearrangement joins TRBV5-1 to TRBJ2-2; 7 positions match TRBD1. The receptor's source is a man aged 40-55 years with acute or convalescent COVID-19. This CDR3 reads CASSFAGGDTGELFF. The CDR3 nucleotides read TGCGCCAGCAGCTTTGCAGGGGGAGACACCGGGGAGCTGTTTTTT.